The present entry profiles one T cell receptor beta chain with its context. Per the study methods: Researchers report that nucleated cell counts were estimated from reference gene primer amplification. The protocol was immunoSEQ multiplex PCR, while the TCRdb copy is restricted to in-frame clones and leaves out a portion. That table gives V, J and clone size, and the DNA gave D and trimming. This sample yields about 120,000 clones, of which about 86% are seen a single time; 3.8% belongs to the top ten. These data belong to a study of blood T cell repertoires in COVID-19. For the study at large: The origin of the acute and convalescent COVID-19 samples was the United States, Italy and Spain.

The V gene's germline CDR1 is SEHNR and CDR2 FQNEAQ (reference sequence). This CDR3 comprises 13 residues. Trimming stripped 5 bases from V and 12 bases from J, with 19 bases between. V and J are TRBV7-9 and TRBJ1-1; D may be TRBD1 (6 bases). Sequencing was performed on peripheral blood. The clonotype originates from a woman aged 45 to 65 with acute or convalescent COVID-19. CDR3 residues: CASSPMSQGMTFF. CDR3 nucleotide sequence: TGTGCCAGCAGCCCCATGAGTCAGGGGATGACTTTCTTT.